These 16 T cell receptor beta chains came from one sample sequenced in a study of regulatory T cells in long-lasting Graves disease. Libraries of TCR beta came from iRepertoire HTBI primers plus Arm-PCR of CDR3 regions. TCRdb fed the multiplex PCR reads into MiXCR, producing one record per CDR3 protein. The table includes 550,000 to 650,000 distinct CDR3 sequences, about 15% detected once. This sample's time point: newly diagnosed GD, antithyroid drugs for less than 3 months. The TCR library was prepared using RNA isolated from PBMCs. This sample also appeared in a second study, on T cells in Graves' hyperthyroidism and ophthalmopathy.

The starting material was peripheral blood mononuclear cells (PBMCs), obtained at new diagnosis, from a patient treated with antithyroid drugs. The receptor set was obtained from a man between 18 and 29 years old with Graves disease.

This clonotype was counted at least ten times. J is TRBJ2-1 and V is TRBV27; TRBD1 might be the D (6 bases). Germline V gene sequence: CDR1 MNHEY, CDR2 SMNVEV (reference sequence). The CDR3 sequence is 12 residues long. Trimming removed 6 bases at V and 10 bases at J, with 13 bases between. The DNA of the CDR3 is TGTGCCAGCAGCCTAACGGACAGAGAGCAGTTCTTC. This translates into CASSLTDREQFF.

Of note for this clonotype: The junction and the germline gene differ at one end; a read error may be behind it. V usage is TRBV18 and J usage is TRBJ1-2; no reliable D call. The germline V gene has CDR1 KGHSH and CDR2 LQKENI. The CDR3 has 13 residues. The CDR3 protein is CASSPGSNCGYTF. CDR3 in DNA: TGTGCCAGCTCACCCGGGTCCAACTGTGGCTACACCTTC.

The genes are TRBV29-1 and TRBJ2-1, with TRBD2 identical over 13 bases. Trimming took 4 bases from V and 6 from J; bases not matched to a gene: 0. In germline, CDR1 is SQVTM, CDR2 ANQGSEA. The CDR3 extends over 13 amino acids. The CDR3, as DNA: TGCAGCGTTGGGACTAGCGGGAGCAATGAGCAGTTCTTC. Translation: CSVGTSGSNEQFF.

Concerning this clonotype: One end of the junction does not line up with germline, which may come from a read error. The chain couples TRBV27 to TRBJ2-1; 14 bases line up with TRBD2. Germline-derived CDR1 and CDR2 are MNHEY and SMNVEV (reference sequence). This CDR3 has 15 residues. The chain's CDR3 is CASSPGTSGSNEQLF. Here the CDR3 DNA reads TGTGCCAGCAGCCCCGGGACTAGCGGGAGTAATGAGCAGCTCTTC.

The gene calls are TRBV5-4 and TRBJ2-2, with D unclear. Germline CDR1 SGHNT, CDR2 YYREEE (reference sequence). This CDR3 is built from 13 residues. Trimming left V 3 bases short and J 1 base short, with 4 bases between. The CDR3 DNA is TGTGCCAGCAGCTCTATGAACACCGGGGAGCTGTTTTTT. Protein product: CASSSMNTGELFF. Combining the CDR3 with reference TRBV5-4 and TRBJ2-2 gives the whole variable domain ETGVTQSPTHLIKTRGQQVTLRCSSQSGHNTVSWYQQALGQGPQFIFQYYREEENGRGNFPPRFSGLQFPNYSSELNVNALELDDSALYLCASSSMNTGELFFGEGSRLTVL.

V and J are TRBV20-1 and TRBJ2-1, with TRBD2 identical over 11 bases. The CDR3 covers 15 residues. Losses at the gene ends were 3 bases for V and 7 bases for J; bases not matched to a gene: 8. Germline CDR1 DFQATT, CDR2 SNEGSKA (reference sequence). The chain's CDR3 is CSARTLAGDSNEQFF. As DNA, the CDR3 is TGCAGTGCTAGGACACTAGCGGGAGATTCAAATGAGCAGTTCTTC.

There are many counts of this clonotype. V gene TRBV12-3 or TRBV12-4 combines with J gene TRBJ2-2; D call uncertain. CDR3 length: 15 amino acids. With 7 bases removed from V and 0 bases from J, the gap between germline ends came to 12 bases. The CDR3 DNA follows: TGTGCCAGCATCCAGACGGCTTCGAACACCGGGGAGCTGTTTTTT. Its protein is CASIQTASNTGELFF.

The chain couples TRBV27 to TRBJ1-5; TRBD1 might be the D (5 bases). The CDR3 has 15 residues. V lost 2 bases to trimming and J lost 7 bases, with 15 bases between them. CDR1 is MNHEY, CDR2 SMNVEV, per germline (reference sequence). The CDR3 DNA reads as TGTGCCAGCAGTTTACTCGCTGGGACCGGCCAGCCCCAGCATTTT. Its translation: CASSLLAGTGQPQHF.

This clonotype was seen more than once but under ten times. The rearrangement joins TRBV19 to TRBJ2-1; D possibly corresponds to TRBD1 (5 bases). Trimming removed 2 bases at V and 5 bases at J, with 25 bases between. The CDR3 spans 19 residues. Germline V gene data show CDR1 as LNHDA and CDR2 as SQIVND (reference sequence). The CDR3 bases are TGTGCCAGTAGTATATCCCGCGGTCTTTCAGGGCGCGTCCACAATGAGCAGTTCTTC. Amino acid sequence: CASSISRGLSGRVHNEQFF.

The chain carries TRBV6-9 and TRBJ1-4; 8 bases are a match to TRBD1. The junction had 5 bases not matched to a gene; V was cut back by 11 bases and J by 6 bases. CDR1 is MNHGY and CDR2 is SVAAGI in the germline V gene. This CDR3 has 12 residues. The DNA of the CDR3 is TGTGCCCCCGGACAGGGAGATGAAAAACTGTTTTTT. Its protein product is CAPGQGDEKLFF.

The sample holds a few counts of this clonotype. This chain links TRBV20-1 with TRBJ2-3; D might be TRBD1 (7 bases). The CDR3 has 16 amino acids. Trimming shortened V by 0 bases and J by 0 bases, and 13 bases separated the two germline ends. Germline loops: CDR1 DFQATT, CDR2 SNEGSKA (reference sequence). In DNA form, the CDR3 reads TGCAGTGCTAGAGATAGACAGGGACTTAGCACAGATACGCAGTATTTT. It yields the protein CSARDRQGLSTDTQYF.

This chain links TRBV19 with TRBJ2-2, with D perhaps matching TRBD2 (6 bases). With 10 bases removed from V and 3 bases from J, the gap between germline ends came to 15 bases. The germline V gene encodes CDR1 LNHDA and CDR2 SQIVND (reference sequence). This CDR3 is built from 14 residues. The CDR3 DNA reads as TGTGCCACGCACCGGGACTCAGACACCGGGGAGCTGTTTTTT. Translation gives CATHRDSDTGELFF.

V is TRBV5-1 and J is TRBJ2-1; D uncertain. Germline V lookup: CDR1 SGHRS, CDR2 YFSETQ. This CDR3 has 14 amino acids. V was pared by 4 bases and J by 5 bases, with 13 bases between. CDR3 region: CASSQTNRDNEQFF. The CDR3 bases are TGCGCCAGCAGCCAAACGAACAGAGACAATGAGCAGTTCTTC.

This clonotype was seen repeatedly, ten times or more. V and J are TRBV2 and TRBJ1-1; perhaps TRBD1 as D (6 bases). This CDR3 has 14 residues. The germline V gene encodes CDR1 SNHLY and CDR2 FYNNEI. Trimming took 1 base from V and 10 from J, leaving 16 bases between them. The CDR3 nucleotides are TGTGCCAGCAGTGAAGGGGGACACGATGCGATAGCTTTCTTT. This sequence encodes CASSEGGHDAIAFF.

This clonotype showed up many times. The genes are TRBV20-1 and TRBJ1-2; the match to TRBD1 covers 10 bases. V lost 2 bases, J lost 6 bases, and 9 bases stayed unmatched. Germline CDR1 is DFQATT and CDR2 is SNEGSKA (reference sequence). This CDR3 is built from 15 residues. The DNA of the CDR3 is TGCAGTGCTAGATGGCCCGGGACAGGGGCTAATGGCTACACCTTC. It specifies CSARWPGTGANGYTF.

Many counts were recorded for this clonotype. The rearrangement uses TRBV12-3 or TRBV12-4 and TRBJ1-5, with 7 bases lining up with TRBD1. This CDR3 region has 15 residues. J was trimmed by 5 bases and V by 5 bases; bases with no gene match: 9. The CDR3 spells CASSRQGGAHQPQHF. The CDR3 DNA is TGTGCCAGCAGTCGACAGGGAGGCGCCCATCAGCCCCAGCATTTT.